The table lists the clone carrying this T cell receptor (beta chain) with many counts. The source of the sample is a study of spatial heterogeneity in lung cancer. Study at large: PBMC samples from follow-up, when available, were sequenced at a median of approximately 24 months post-resection.

Sample time point: blood at routine non-recurrence follow-up after resection. Unsorted tumor, nontumor lung tissue or cryopreserved PBMC supplied the whole RNA. CDR3 size: 12 residues. CDR1 is SEHNR, CDR2 FQNEAQ, per germline (reference sequence). Trimming cost V 5 bases and J 5 bases, with 7 bases left between them. One entry per CDR3 protein results from TCRdb running MiXCR on the 5' RACE reads. The sample has more than 75,000 distinct CDR3 sequences, just under 20% seen once. Sequences were derived from PBMCs, sampled at follow-up. The J gene is TRBJ1-5, the V gene TRBV7-9, with D hard to call. This sequence originates from a male donor with early-stage non-small cell lung cancer. CDR3 sequence (DNA): TGTGCCAGCAGCCGGGATGATCAGCCCCAGCATTTT. This sequence encodes CASSRDDQPQHF.